The present TCR beta chain was sequenced within a study of T cell changes during pregnancy in multiple sclerosis. The protocol was immunoSEQ multiplex PCR, while the TCRdb copy is restricted to in-frame clones and leaves out a portion. The sample records more than 85,000 clones, approximately 92% being singletons. Here the sequenced sample was peripheral blood, taken in the third trimester of pregnancy. The sequence was collected from a female donor in good health, enrolled as a control in a pregnancy study.

The CDR3 DNA reads TGTGCCAGCAGTTCACCTCTAGCGGGCCTCTCCTACGAGCAGTACTTC. As protein: CASSSPLAGLSYEQYF. This chain links TRBV28 with TRBJ2-7; 8 bases line up with TRBD2. The CDR3 is 16 amino acids. The germline gives CDR1 MDHEN, CDR2 SYDVKM. Trimming took 4 bases from V and 0 from J; bases not matched to a gene: 8.